The 24 T cell receptor beta chains in this list originate from one sample, sequenced in a study of T cells in narcolepsy. Profiled with immunoSEQ multiplex PCR; TCRdb holds only in-frame clones, not every one. The data contain tens of thousands of clones, about four fifths of them singletons. The sequencing input was CD45RA- memory CD4+ T cells from PBMCs. These receptor sequences come from a human donor with narcolepsy.

This clone occurred a few times. V is TRBV5-6 and J is TRBJ2-1; 7 bases align to TRBD2. Trimming took 1 base from V and 4 from J; bases not matched to a gene: 5. The CDR3 is made up of 15 amino acids. CDR1 and CDR2 from the germline V gene are SGHDT and YYEEEE. The CDR3 DNA follows: TGTGCCAGCAGCTTGTCGGGGGGTGGTTACAATGAGCAGTTCTTC. Amino acids: CASSLSGGGYNEQFF.

The V gene is TRBV7-3, the J gene TRBJ2-3; 8 bases are shared with TRBD2. After removal of 5 bases from V and 0 bases from J, the junction contained 10 bases not matched to a gene. CDR3 length equals 17 residues. Germline CDR1 is SGHTA and CDR2 is FQGTGA. The CDR3 DNA reads TGTGCCAGCAGCCTGCTCTCGGTAGCGGGAAGCACAGATACGCAGTATTTT. It translates to CASSLLSVAGSTDTQYF.

The chain recombines TRBV4-1 with TRBJ2-5; 9 nucleotides agree with TRBD1. Germline trimming cut 4 bases from V and 5 bases from J; bases unmatched to any gene: 17. Germline V CDR1 and CDR2: MGHRA, YSYEKL. There are 18 residues in the CDR3. Written as DNA, the CDR3 is TGCGCCAGCAGCCTCCGAAGAGTAACCGGGACAGGGACGGAGACCCAGTACTTC. This encodes CASSLRRVTGTGTETQYF.

The chain is built from TRBV5-4 and TRBJ2-1, with 10 bases matching TRBD2. The length of the CDR3 is 15 residues. V gave up 2 bases and J gave up 6 bases; unmatched junction bases: 5. Germline values: CDR1 SGHNT, CDR2 YYREEE (reference sequence). The CDR3 loop is CASSFLAGGFNEQFF. CDR3 nucleotide sequence: TGTGCCAGCAGCTTCTTAGCGGGGGGTTTCAATGAGCAGTTCTTC.

This sequence joins TRBV19 and TRBJ1-1; 7 bases are shared with TRBD1. Germline-derived CDR1 and CDR2 are LNHDA and SQIVND (reference sequence). The CDR3 extends over 14 amino acids. Trimming at V came to 5 bases and at J to 5 bases, leaving 8 bases not matched to a gene. The CDR3 DNA is TGTGCCAGTAGTGTACAGGGGAGGGGGACTGAAGCTTTCTTT. This gives the protein CASSVQGRGTEAFF.

This clone was found once. The chain is built from TRBV9 and TRBJ2-3, with D perhaps matching TRBD1 (6 bases). This CDR3 contains 15 residues. With 0 bases removed from V and 3 bases from J, the gap between germline ends came to 11 bases. Germline CDR1 reads SGDLS; CDR2 reads YYNGEE. The CDR3 reads CASSVGNRATDTQYF. The CDR3 DNA is TGTGCCAGCAGCGTAGGGAACAGGGCGACAGATACGCAGTATTTT. The whole variable domain, remainder taken from reference TRBV9 and TRBJ2-3, is DSGVTQTPKHLITATGQRVTLRCSPRSGDLSVYWYQQSLDQGLQFLIQYYNGEERAKGNILERFSAQQFPDLHSELNLSSLELGDSALYFCASSVGNRATDTQYFGPGTRLTVL.

This chain connects TRBV5-4 to TRBJ2-7; D uncertain. Germline CDR1 reads SGHNT; CDR2 reads YYREEE (reference sequence). This CDR3 region has 13 residues. Trimming pared 3 bases from V and 3 bases from J, leaving 10 bases between. CDR3 residues: CASSSQVDYEQYF. The DNA of the CDR3 is TGTGCCAGCAGCTCCCAGGTGGACTACGAGCAGTACTTC.

This clone was counted once. The chain has TRBV6-6 and TRBJ1-2; TRBD1 is a possible D gene (6 bases). Trimming removed 7 bases at V and 0 bases at J, with 12 bases between. Germline V gene lookup returns CDR1 MNHNY and CDR2 SVGAGI (reference sequence). The CDR3 runs to 14 residues. The CDR3 loop is CASNTGPTNYGYTF. For the CDR3, the DNA is TGTGCCAGCAACACAGGGCCTACTAACTATGGCTACACCTTC.

By share, this clone counts as medium-sized. The CDR3 loop is CAIRWTGGEGGELFF. The CDR3 region has the DNA TGTGCCATCAGGTGGACAGGGGGCGAAGGCGGGGAGCTGTTTTTT. This chain joins TRBV10-3 and TRBJ2-2; 11 nucleotides align to TRBD1. This CDR3 is 15 amino acids long. Unmatched junction bases numbered 7, after V lost 6 bases and J lost 7 bases. Germline CDR1 reads ENHRY; CDR2 reads SYGVKD.

In DNA, the CDR3 is TGTGCCAGCACCCTGCCGGGGGACACTGAAGCTTTCTTT. Translated, it gives CASTLPGDTEAFF. V usage is TRBV5-4 and J usage is TRBJ1-1; tentative D call: TRBD1 (5 bases). Trimming removed 6 bases from V and 3 bases from J, with 12 bases in between. The CDR3 is 13 amino acids. Germline values: CDR1 SGHNT, CDR2 YYREEE (reference sequence).

This chain uses TRBV4-2 with TRBJ1-3; TRBD1 might be the D (6 bases). The V end lost 0 bases, the J end lost 3 bases, and 18 bases lay between the germline ends. Germline lookup yields CDR1 LGHNA and CDR2 YNFKEQ. The CDR3 runs 18 residues. CDR3 sequence: CASSQDPARGFYGNTIYF. CDR3 DNA sequence: TGTGCCAGCAGCCAAGATCCCGCCAGGGGATTTTATGGAAACACCATATATTTT.

V usage is TRBV6-1 and J usage is TRBJ2-7; either TRBD1 or TRBD2 may fit D (5 bases each). Trimming took off 7 bases at V and 5 bases at J, with 21 bases between the two ends. Germline CDR1 is MNHNS and CDR2 is SASEGT. The CDR3 has 15 residues. CDR3 nucleotide sequence: TGTGCCAGCACCAACAGGAGGCCCCCCCGGAACGAGCAGTACTTC. The encoded protein is CASTNRRPPRNEQYF.

Here the CDR3 reads CASSYSTYEQYF. In nucleotides, the CDR3 is TGTGCCAGCAGTTACTCTACCTACGAGCAGTACTTC. This chain uses TRBV6-6 with TRBJ2-7; D is unclear. CDR1 and CDR2 (germline): MNHNY, SVGAGI (reference sequence). The V end was cut by 0 bases, the J end by 2 bases, with 2 bases between. The CDR3 loop spans 12 amino acids.

The table lists this clone with a count of one. The gene calls are TRBV5-6 and TRBJ2-7; D call uncertain. Trimming shortened V by 6 bases and J by 0 bases, and 10 bases separated the two germline ends. Germline assignment: CDR1 SGHDT and CDR2 YYEEEE. The CDR3 runs to 13 residues. CDR3 sequence (DNA): TGTGCCAGCAACCCCCGATCCTCCTACGAGCAGTACTTC. It yields the protein CASNPRSSYEQYF.

This sequence joins TRBV27 and TRBJ2-7, with 15 bases fitting TRBD2. CDR1 is MNHEY and CDR2 is SMNVEV in the germline V gene (reference sequence). The junction had 4 bases not matched to a gene; V was cut back by 6 bases and J by 7 bases. CDR3 length equals 14 residues. CDR3 sequence reads: CASRGLAGGLEQYF. CDR3 in DNA: TGTGCCAGCAGGGGACTAGCGGGAGGACTGGAGCAGTACTTC.

The table lists this clone with a count of one. The genes are TRBV9 and TRBJ1-2; a weak D match, TRBD1 (5 bases). Germline CDR1 is SGDLS and CDR2 is YYNGEE. The CDR3 covers 15 residues. The V end lost 4 bases, the J end lost 6 bases, and 19 bases lay between the germline ends. The CDR3 reads CASSPQSKGKNGYTF. CDR3 in DNA: TGTGCCAGCAGCCCCCAAAGCAAGGGGAAAAATGGCTACACCTTC.

A remark on this clone: The sample has other DNA sequences that encode this CDR3 too. This chain uses TRBV28 with TRBJ2-7; D is undetermined. This CDR3 is built from 15 residues. V was cut by 1 base and J by 5 bases, with 15 bases left in between. Looked up from germline, CDR1 is MDHEN and CDR2 is SYDVKM. The CDR3 sequence is CASSLLGREVDEQYF. CDR3 nucleotide sequence: TGTGCCAGCAGTTTATTAGGCCGAGAGGTCGACGAGCAGTACTTC. Full variable domain (rest looked up from reference TRBV28 and TRBJ2-7): DVKVTQSSRYLVKRTGEKVFLECVQDMDHENMFWYRQDPGLGLRLIYFSYDVKMKEKGDIPEGYSVSREKKERFSLILESASTNQTSMYLCASSLLGREVDEQYFGPGTRLTVT.

This chain links TRBV4-2 with TRBJ2-3; D is possibly TRBD1 (6 bases). The V end lost 4 bases, the J end lost 5 bases, and 13 bases lay between the germline ends. Germline V gene lookup returns CDR1 LGHNA and CDR2 YNFKEQ. The CDR3 totals 14 residues. CDR3 in amino acids: CASSRMGAGDTQYF. The DNA of the CDR3 is TGTGCCAGCAGCCGAATGGGGGCCGGAGATACGCAGTATTTT.

This chain links TRBV7-2 with TRBJ2-5, with 8 bases aligning to TRBD2. Trimming at V came to 7 bases and at J to 4 bases, leaving 11 bases not matched to a gene. Germline CDR1 SGHTA, CDR2 FQGNSA. The CDR3 length is 15 residues. CDR3 sequence: CASTAGGVVRETQYF. CDR3 coding DNA: TGTGCCAGCACCGCGGGGGGCGTTGTTCGAGAGACCCAGTACTTC.

This chain uses TRBV7-2 with TRBJ1-5, with a tentative D call TRBD1 (6 bases). Between the trimmed V and J ends, which lost 5 bases and 7 bases, there was a span of 15 bases. This CDR3 is 14 amino acids long. Looked up from germline, CDR1 is SGHTA and CDR2 is FQGNSA. CDR3 amino acids: CASSPRGGGQPQHF. CDR3 DNA sequence: TGTGCCAGCAGCCCCAGGGGAGGGGGGCAGCCCCAGCATTTT. The variable domain in full, completed from reference TRBV7-2 and TRBJ1-5, reads GAGVSQSPSNKVTEKGKDVELRCDPISGHTALYWYRQSLGQGLEFLIYFQGNSAPDKSGLPSDRFSAERTGGSVSTLTIQRTQQEDSAVYLCASSPRGGGQPQHFGDGTRLSIL.

This rearrangement joins TRBV6-6 to TRBJ1-1, with a possible D match to TRBD1 (5 bases). V lost 0 bases and J 0 bases, leaving 8 bases between the germline ends. Germline V gene sequence: CDR1 MNHNY, CDR2 SVGAGI (reference sequence). The CDR3 spans 15 residues. The CDR3 DNA reads TGTGCCAGCAGTTACTCGAAGGACATGAACACTGAAGCTTTCTTT. Amino acid sequence: CASSYSKDMNTEAFF.

The rearrangement links TRBV6-1 to TRBJ2-7; D is undetermined. Looked up from germline, CDR1 is MNHNS and CDR2 is SASEGT. The CDR3 contains 17 residues. V gave up 3 bases and J gave up 0 bases, with 18 bases separating them. The CDR3 reads CASSDPPGQSSSYEQYF. CDR3 bases: TGTGCCAGCAGTGACCCCCCTGGGCAGTCAAGCTCCTACGAGCAGTACTTC.

Only one count was recorded for this clone. V usage is TRBV10-1 and J usage is TRBJ1-5, with D uncertain. The CDR3 extends over 12 amino acids. Between the trimmed V and J ends, which lost 2 bases and 4 bases, there was a span of 3 bases. The germline V gene encodes CDR1 WNHNN and CDR2 SYGVQD (reference sequence). CDR3 sequence: CASSEGNQPQHF. The CDR3 bases are TGCGCCAGCAGTGAGGGAAATCAGCCCCAGCATTTT.

V is TRBV7-3 and J is TRBJ1-2, with D hard to call. Trimming shortened V by 1 base and J by 3 bases, and 12 bases separated the two germline ends. The CDR3 runs to 15 residues. Germline V gene data show CDR1 as SGHTA and CDR2 as FQGTGA. In nucleotides, the CDR3 is TGTGCCAGCAGCTTAATGGGGAAACGGGACTATGGCTACACCTTC. Protein product: CASSLMGKRDYGYTF.